This T cell receptor beta chain was sequenced for a study of shared clonotypes between healthy human individuals. General observations from the study: Rarefaction showed that sequencing of sorted subsets was incomplete (despite large depth).

Trimming cost V 0 bases and J 3 bases, with 7 bases left between them. This CDR3 is built from 13 residues. Germline CDR1 reads SGHKS; CDR2 reads YYEKEE (reference sequence). The count of this clone is one. The antigen is unknown. Naive CD8 cells comprised CD45RO-negative, CCR7-positively selected cells, excluding terminally differentiated effector memory CD45RA+ cells. The assay was immunoSEQ multiplex PCR, and TCRdb's table has in-frame clones only and misses some. Of 700,000 to 950,000 clones detected, 90% to 98% appear once; the ten largest clones hold less than 0.25%. Source material: naive CD8+ T cells sorted from blood. The clonotype comes from a man aged 25 to 40 in good health. This chain uses TRBV5-5 with TRBJ2-7, with D uncertain. Here the CDR3 DNA reads TGTGCCAGCAGCTTGGAACCAGACTACGAGCAGTACTTC. Residues: CASSLEPDYEQYF.